Following are 12 T cell receptor beta chains from one sample sequenced in a study of Graves' ophthalmopathy and Graves' hyperthyroidism. Amplification from RNA transcripts yielded the TCR beta CDR3 regions. First-round RT-PCR relied on HTBI primers, and a second-round multiplex PCR came next. One entry per CDR3 protein results from TCRdb running MiXCR on the multiplex PCR reads. The data contain about 340,000 distinct CDR3 sequences, 15% to 20% of them singletons. The specimen was peripheral blood. These receptors came from an adult man with Graves' ophthalmopathy.

This clonotype occurred many times. The chain is built from TRBV20-1 and TRBJ1-1; the D is unclear. There are 11 residues in the CDR3. V lost 6 bases and J lost 6, with 11 bases in between. Germline V gene data show CDR1 as DFQATT and CDR2 as SNEGSKA (reference sequence). CDR3 bases: TGCAGTGCCCTCCGACGCCCTGAAGCTTTCTTT. Translation: CSALRRPEAFF.

At least ten counts were recorded for this clonotype. The rearrangement uses TRBV29-1 and TRBJ1-1; TRBD1 aligns across 11 bases. V gave up 7 bases and J gave up 1 base; unmatched junction bases: 5. The CDR3 runs to 14 residues. Germline V gives CDR1 SQVTM, CDR2 ANQGSEA. CDR3 coding DNA: TGCAGCGCCTCCGGGACAGGGGGGAACACTGAAGCTTTCTTT. This sequence encodes CSASGTGGNTEAFF.

This clonotype was seen repeatedly, ten times or more. The chain couples TRBV12-3 or TRBV12-4 to TRBJ1-3, with 10 bases that match TRBD1. V lost 5 bases and J lost 4; bases outside the gene matches: 5. The CDR3 runs 15 residues. The CDR3 region is CASSGTGAQGNTIYF. Written as DNA, the CDR3 is TGTGCCAGCAGTGGGACAGGGGCACAGGGAAACACCATATATTTT.

The chain links TRBV28 to TRBJ2-7; 9 bases are a match to TRBD2. This CDR3 has 15 amino acids. V dropped 3 bases and J dropped 5; count of bases not matched to a gene: 8. Germline lookup yields CDR1 MDHEN and CDR2 SYDVKM. Written as DNA, the CDR3 is TGTGCCAGCAGTTTCGGGAGCGGGAGGAGAAACGAGCAGTACTTC. This gives the protein CASSFGSGRRNEQYF. Full variable domain (missing parts from reference TRBV28 and TRBJ2-7): DVKVTQSSRYLVKRTGEKVFLECVQDMDHENMFWYRQDPGLGLRLIYFSYDVKMKEKGDIPEGYSVSREKKERFSLILESASTNQTSMYLCASSFGSGRRNEQYFGPGTRLTVT.

This clonotype was detected ten times or more. The chain couples TRBV7-3 to TRBJ2-7; perhaps D is TRBD1 or TRBD2 (5 bases each). Per the germline V gene, CDR1 is SGHTA and CDR2 is FQGTGA. V shed 6 bases and J shed 2 bases, with 20 bases lying between them. The CDR3 covers 16 residues. The CDR3 bases are TGTGCCAGCAGTTTCACCCTTACGGGACGGACCTACGAGCAGTACTTC. It codes for CASSFTLTGRTYEQYF.

There are many counts of this clonotype. The chain combines TRBV12-3 or TRBV12-4 with TRBJ2-7; D is tentatively TRBD1 or TRBD2 (7 bases each). Between the trimmed V and J ends, which lost 5 bases and 2 bases, there was a span of 13 bases. CDR3 length equals 14 residues. In DNA form, the CDR3 reads TGTGCCAGCAGTATCAGGGGGGGACCCTACGAGCAGTACTTC. This translates into CASSIRGGPYEQYF.

This clonotype was observed at least ten times. CDR3 sequence: CASSWGGKQYF. CDR3 DNA: TGTGCCAGCAGTTGGGGCGGGAAGCAGTACTTC. The rearrangement links TRBV6-2 or TRBV6-3 to TRBJ2-7, with a possible D match to TRBD2 (6 bases). The germline V gene encodes CDR1 MNHEY and CDR2 SVGEGT. Trimming removed 4 bases from V and 8 bases from J, with 9 bases in between. CDR3 length: 11 amino acids.

This clonotype was counted ten times or more. J is TRBJ1-1 and V is TRBV5-1, with TRBD1 matching over 10 bases. The CDR3 runs 18 residues. Germline trimming cut 5 bases from V and 1 base from J; bases unmatched to any gene: 14. Germline CDR1 SGHRS, CDR2 YFSETQ. Written as DNA, the CDR3 is TGCGCCAGCAGGGCTGCCGGGACAGGGGTTTTGGAGAACACTGAAGCTTTCTTT. Its translation: CASRAAGTGVLENTEAFF.

The chain uses TRBV6-2 or TRBV6-3 and TRBJ1-5; D call uncertain. The germline V gene has CDR1 MNHEY and CDR2 SVGEGT. Trimming removed 6 bases at V and 1 base at J, with 10 bases between. The CDR3 extends over 14 amino acids. The CDR3, as DNA: TGTGCCAGCAGGGAGAGACTCAGCAATCAGCCCCAGCATTTT. This encodes CASRERLSNQPQHF.

This clonotype has at least ten counts. The chain is built from TRBV6-5 and TRBJ1-2; tentatively, D is TRBD1 (6 bases). CDR1 is MNHEY and CDR2 is SVGAGI in the germline V gene. The germline V and J ends were trimmed by 4 bases and 4 bases, with 16 bases remaining between them. The CDR3 is made up of 15 amino acids. Here the CDR3 DNA reads TGTGCCAGCAGTTCCGACCAGGGGTTAGGCTATGGCTACACCTTC. Translation gives CASSSDQGLGYGYTF.

This clonotype showed up many times. The rearrangement links TRBV5-1 to TRBJ1-1, with no clear D. V was clipped by 2 bases and J by 8 bases, with 16 bases between them. Per the germline V gene, CDR1 is SGHRS and CDR2 is YFSETQ. This CDR3 comprises 14 residues. The CDR3 DNA sequence: TGCGCCAGCAGCTTCGACCACCTCACGAGGGAAGCTTTCTTT. Protein product: CASSFDHLTREAFF.

As for this clonotype: A read error may produce the germline difference seen at one junction end. The rearrangement uses TRBV19 and TRBJ2-2, with D perhaps matching TRBD1 or TRBD2 (5 bases each). The germline V gene encodes CDR1 LNHDA and CDR2 SQIVND (reference sequence). The CDR3 covers 13 residues. The CDR3 DNA reads as TGTGCCAGTAGGCACAGGAATGCCGGGGAGCTGTCTTTT. This translates into CASRHRNAGELSF.